The text below deals with one TCR beta chain. This sample is part of a study of early stage breast cancer tumors. The ends were cut back, 4 bases at V and 5 bases at J, with 18 bases in the middle. This CDR3 has 15 amino acids. CDR1 SGHRS and CDR2 YFSETQ come from the germline V gene. Clones were read by immunoSEQ multiplex PCR, and TCRdb kept only the in-frame ones, dropping some. The table shows 50,000 to 75,000 clones, with around three quarters occurring only once. Sequencing was performed on blood. J is TRBJ1-1 and V is TRBV5-1, with TRBD1 as a possible D gene (5 bases). This TCR was recovered from a person aged 25 to 40 with breast cancer. The CDR3 nucleotides are TGCGCCAGCAGCCCGAACCCAGGGAGAGGGACTGAAGCTTTCTTT. This codes for CASSPNPGRGTEAFF.